The TCR beta chain described here comes from a study of Ad26.COV2.S vaccination and SARS-CoV-2 variants. General observations from the study: Those who received the vaccine showed greater spike-specific TCR breadth than those given placebo.

TCRdb's copy holds only in-frame clones and misses some; the assay was immunoSEQ multiplex PCR. The data contain some 410,000 clones, 92% of them singletons. The treatment was: 19 received Ad26.COV2.S at low or high dose, single or two shots; a few received placebo; per-sample allocation not given. It was on day 63 after the first vaccine or placebo injection that samples were taken. Germline values: CDR1 LNHNV, CDR2 YYDKDF (reference sequence). The CDR3 contains 15 residues. V lost 3 bases to trimming and J lost 1 base, with 10 bases between them. Note on this clone: The antigen is undetermined.

Sequences were derived from peripheral blood, sampled in a trial of Ad26.COV2.S vaccine versus placebo. This sequence was found in a person aged 18 to 59 who received the Ad26.COV2.S COVID-19 vaccine or a placebo. This rearrangement joins TRBV15 to TRBJ2-4, with D maybe TRBD2 (6 bases). CDR3 DNA: TGTGCCACCAGCAGGACTAGGACGGCCAAAAACATTCAGTACTTC. It yields the protein CATSRTRTAKNIQYF.